The T cell receptor beta chain described here comes from a study of cytomegalovirus exposure and HLA in healthy donors. Findings and limits, study-wide: A later analysis found that most CMV-associated TCR beta chains appeared HLA-restricted. Later work showed greater clonal expansion in HLA-associated TCR beta chains than in equally common others.

About this clone: Its matching antigen is unknown.

In the PCR, 60 Vbeta and 13 Jbeta primers were used. The repertoire was sequenced with immunoSEQ multiplex PCR; TCRdb's copy has only in-frame clones and lacks some. The table records about 120,000 clones, roughly a sixth of them present only once. Germline CDR1 and CDR2: SNHLY and FYNNEI. The CDR3 spans 13 residues. Between the trimmed V and J ends, which lost 8 bases and 5 bases, there was a span of 13 bases. The study sampled nominally healthy donors, though unrecorded immune exposures were likely. This TCR derives from a female donor in good health and CMV-seropositive. The sample comprised PBMCs. The chain recombines TRBV2 with TRBJ2-1, with D perhaps matching TRBD1 (6 bases). The CDR3 region is CASQSGQNNEQFF. CDR3 DNA sequence: TGTGCCAGCCAGTCAGGACAGAACAATGAGCAGTTCTTC. The whole variable domain, filled in from reference TRBV2 and TRBJ2-1, reads EPEVTQTPSHQVTQMGQEVILRCVPISNHLYFYWYRQILGQKVEFLVSFYNNEISEKSEIFDDQFSVERPDGSNFTLKIRSTKLEDSAMYFCASQSGQNNEQFFGPGTRLTVL.